This T cell receptor (beta chain) was identified during a study of PD-1 blockade in mismatch repair-deficient tumors. PCR or immunohistochemistry showed mismatch repair deficiency in every enrolled patient. Assay: immunoSEQ multiplex PCR; the TCRdb copy retains only in-frame clones and omits some. The table records more than 90,000 clones, around three quarters of them present only once. The sample was peripheral blood, taken 60 weeks after starting pembrolizumab. This receptor was taken from an adult with mismatch repair-deficient cancer.

This chain's CDR3 is CASSHDTSGNEQFF. CDR3 DNA: TGCGCCAGCAGCCACGATACTAGCGGTAATGAGCAGTTCTTC. The chain recombines TRBV4-3 with TRBJ2-1; TRBD2 matches 8 bases. CDR1 and CDR2 (germline): LGHNA, YSLEER. The CDR3 covers 14 residues. V dropped 3 bases and J dropped 7; count of bases not matched to a gene: 5.